The next 21 T cell receptor beta chains were all read from a single sample in a study of blood T cells in healthy people across ages (dated by TCRdb to 2013 to 2016). Receptor amplification or capture employed 5' RACE. Data came from an Illumina HiSeq 2500. A second roughly 7 to 11 cycle PCR used a sample-barcoded 5' primer and a J-beta primer mix. TCRdb's own reprocessing of the public reads used fastp at Q25 and MiXCR and kept productive beta chains. Rows are combined by CDR3 protein, so each entry shows the most common genes and DNA. The sample contains just over 1 million distinct CDR3 sequences, 45% of them found a single time. The ten top clones hold approximately 17% of the sample. Sequenced material: blood. The receptor set was obtained from a woman in her fifties or sixties in good health.

This sequence joins TRBV10-3 and TRBJ2-1; D might be TRBD1 (5 bases). The length of the CDR3 is 15 residues. The germline V gene encodes CDR1 ENHRY and CDR2 SYGVKD. Trimming took 3 bases from V and 2 from J, leaving 11 bases between them. CDR3 residues: CAISEVQVTYNEQFF. The CDR3, as DNA: TGTGCCATCAGTGAAGTACAGGTAACCTACAATGAGCAGTTCTTC.

J is TRBJ2-1 and V is TRBV29-1, with a possible D match to TRBD2 (6 bases). The CDR3 loop spans 16 amino acids. Germline CDR1 is SQVTM and CDR2 is ANQGSEA. Trimming pared 1 base from V and 1 base from J, leaving 14 bases between. The DNA of the CDR3 is TGCAGCGTTGAAGCCCTAGCTAGCGCTTCCTACAATGAGCAGTTCTTC. It specifies CSVEALASASYNEQFF.

The chain links TRBV3-1 to TRBJ2-5; the D call may be TRBD1 or TRBD2 (5 bases each). V lost 4 bases to trimming and J lost 3 bases, with 9 bases between them. This CDR3 has 13 amino acids. Germline V gene lookup returns CDR1 LGHDT and CDR2 YNNKEL (reference sequence). The CDR3 region is CASSLGTKETQYF. DNA of the CDR3: TGTGCCAGCAGCCTTGGGACGAAAGAGACCCAGTACTTC.

The chain uses TRBV5-4 and TRBJ2-5; D might be TRBD2 (5 bases). The CDR3 consists of 15 residues. Per germline, CDR1 SGHNT and CDR2 YYREEE (reference sequence). V was shortened by 4 bases and J by 0 bases, with 13 bases between the two germline ends. The CDR3, as DNA: TGTGCCAGCAGCCGAGCCCCCGGGAACCAAGAGACCCAGTACTTC. This sequence encodes CASSRAPGNQETQYF. Combining the CDR3 with reference TRBV5-4 and TRBJ2-5 gives the whole variable domain ETGVTQSPTHLIKTRGQQVTLRCSSQSGHNTVSWYQQALGQGPQFIFQYYREEENGRGNFPPRFSGLQFPNYSSELNVNALELDDSALYLCASSRAPGNQETQYFGPGTRLLVL.

This clonotype was detected only a few times. The genes are TRBV7-9 and TRBJ2-1, with 12 bases lining up with TRBD2. The V and J ends lost 3 bases and 12 bases, in that order; junction bases with no gene match: 12. Germline-derived CDR1 and CDR2 are SEHNR and FQNEAQ (reference sequence). CDR3 size: 16 residues. The CDR3 loop reads CASSFFSASGRARQFF. For the CDR3, the DNA is TGTGCCAGCAGCTTCTTTTCGGCTAGCGGGAGGGCCAGGCAGTTCTTC.

This clonotype showed up just a few times. The V gene is TRBV6-6, the J gene TRBJ1-2, with D unclear. The germline CDR1 and CDR2 sequences are MNHNY and SVGAGI (reference sequence). The CDR3 runs 14 residues. V was shortened by 7 bases and J by 5 bases, with 17 bases between the two germline ends. The CDR3 loop reads CASNQLEYRYGYTF. CDR3 in DNA: TGTGCCAGCAACCAACTGGAGTATCGGTATGGCTACACCTTC.

At least ten counts were recorded for this clonotype. The CDR3 loop reads CASSPRQGSYNEQFF. The CDR3 DNA is TGTGCCAGCAGTCCTCGACAGGGCTCCTACAATGAGCAGTTCTTC. This rearrangement joins TRBV7-2 to TRBJ2-1, with 7 bases aligning to TRBD1. Trimming at V came to 6 bases and at J to 0 bases, leaving 5 bases not matched to a gene. This CDR3 is 15 amino acids long. The germline V gene has CDR1 SGHTA and CDR2 FQGNSA.

The chain combines TRBV11-2 with TRBJ2-5; TRBD2 might be the D (5 bases). The end of the DNA is better explained by TRBJ2-7, so the J call may be wrong. This CDR3 spans 15 amino acids. From germline, CDR1 is SGHAT and CDR2 FQNNGV. The CDR3 is CASSLAVAAAYEQYF. The CDR3 bases are TGTGCCAGCAGCTTAGCGGTTGCAGCGGCCTACGAGCAGTACTTC.

For this clonotype: The germline gene is not matched at one end of the junction; a read error may be the cause. The gene calls are TRBV7-2 and TRBJ2-7; 10 bases are shared with TRBD1. Germline values: CDR1 SGHTA, CDR2 FQGNSA. The CDR3 runs to 16 residues. CDR3 DNA sequence: TGTGCCGGCAGCGCGTCCGGGACAGGGGTCTCCTACGAGCAGTACTTC. Protein: CAGSASGTGVSYEQYF.

CDR3 coding DNA: TGTGCCAGCAGTTACGGGCAGGGTGGCCCAGATACGCAGTATTTT. This gives the protein CASSYGQGGPDTQYF. The V and J genes are TRBV6-5 and TRBJ2-3; a possible D gene is TRBD1 (5 bases). The CDR3 loop spans 15 amino acids. The ends were cut back, 2 bases at V and 4 bases at J, with 13 bases in the middle. CDR1 and CDR2 from the germline V gene are MNHEY and SVGAGI.

As regards this clonotype: One end of the junction varies from germline; a read error may be responsible. The chain couples TRBV9 to TRBJ1-4, with a tentative D call TRBD1 (5 bases). Per germline, CDR1 SGDLS and CDR2 YYNGEE. The CDR3 runs 16 residues. CDR3 sequence (DNA): TGTGCCGGCAGCGTGGGGACCAGGGCTACTAATGAAAAACTGTTTTTT. It translates to CAGSVGTRATNEKLFF.

A few counts support this clonotype. The rearrangement uses TRBV5-1 and TRBJ1-1; a possible D gene is TRBD1 (6 bases). Germline V gene lookup returns CDR1 SGHRS and CDR2 YFSETQ. Trimming left V 0 bases short and J 4 bases short, with 16 bases between. CDR3 length: 16 amino acids. CDR3 residues: CASSLGWGAVGTEAFF. The DNA of the CDR3 is TGCGCCAGCAGCTTGGGTTGGGGGGCGGTTGGCACTGAAGCTTTCTTT.

V usage is TRBV6-5 and J usage is TRBJ2-1; TRBD2 is a possible D gene (6 bases). The J call is in doubt because the DNA end fits TRBJ2-7 better. CDR1 is MNHEY and CDR2 is SVGAGI in the germline V gene. CDR3 length equals 15 residues. The CDR3, as DNA: TGTGCCAGCAAGTGGATGGGGGGAAGGAACAATGAGCAGTACTTC. Translating it yields CASKWMGGRNNEQYF.

This rearrangement joins TRBV3-1 to TRBJ2-3, with D perhaps TRBD1 (6 bases). The length of the CDR3 is 13 residues. The germline V and J ends were trimmed by 3 bases and 9 bases, with 13 bases remaining between them. CDR1 and CDR2 (germline): LGHDT, YNNKEL (reference sequence). DNA of the CDR3: TGTGCCAGCAGCCAGGACCGGGACACAACGCAGTATTTT. Protein sequence: CASSQDRDTTQYF.

This chain connects TRBV28 to TRBJ2-3; D uncertain. The CDR3 length is 14 residues. The germline CDR1 and CDR2 sequences are MDHEN and SYDVKM. The V gene lost 4 bases and the J gene lost 2 bases, with 10 bases spanning the gap. The chain's CDR3 is CASSSGGPTDTQYF. The CDR3 DNA reads as TGTGCCAGCAGTTCGGGCGGCCCCACAGATACGCAGTATTTT.

This clonotype was seen more than once but under ten times. V and J are TRBV15 and TRBJ1-4; 7 nucleotides align to TRBD1. From germline, CDR1 is LNHNV and CDR2 YYDKDF (reference sequence). The length of the CDR3 is 16 residues. The trim removed 5 bases at V and 4 bases at J, leaving 10 bases unmatched. CDR3 region: CATSGITTGYNEKLFF. CDR3 bases: TGTGCCACCAGCGGAATTACGACAGGGTATAATGAAAAACTGTTTTTT.

This sequence joins TRBV5-5 and TRBJ2-5; TRBD1 is a possible D gene (5 bases). Germline loops: CDR1 SGHKS, CDR2 YYEKEE (reference sequence). The germline V and J ends were trimmed by 5 bases and 6 bases, with 11 bases remaining between them. The CDR3 is made up of 12 amino acids. CDR3 in amino acids: CASSQGEKTQYF. The CDR3 bases are TGTGCCAGCAGTCAGGGTGAAAAGACCCAGTACTTC.

This clonotype was counted many times. V gene TRBV13 combines with J gene TRBJ2-3; unclear D gene. The CDR3 spans 12 residues. CDR1 is PRHDT, CDR2 FYEKMQ, per germline (reference sequence). Trimming took 4 bases from V and 6 from J, leaving 8 bases between them. The CDR3 loop is CASSSSPDTQYF. DNA of the CDR3: TGTGCCAGCAGCTCAAGTCCGGATACGCAGTATTTT.

Turning to this clonotype: Being one base from a much bigger clone, this may be a read error. This chain connects TRBV6-2 or TRBV6-3 to TRBJ2-7; 7 positions agree with TRBD2. This CDR3 spans 14 amino acids. Germline-derived CDR1 and CDR2 are MNHEY and SVGEGT. The CDR3 DNA sequence: TGTGCCGGCAGTTTGGGAGGGCTTTCCTACGAGCAGTACTTC. It specifies CAGSLGGLSYEQYF.

The chain couples TRBV20-1 to TRBJ2-5, with D possibly matching TRBD1 (5 bases). Trimming stripped 6 bases from V and 11 bases from J, with 19 bases between. Per the germline V gene, CDR1 is DFQATT and CDR2 is SNEGSKA (reference sequence). The length of the CDR3 is 12 residues. CDR3 region: CSAETVPNGQYF. The CDR3 bases are TGCAGTGCAGAGACAGTTCCCAATGGGCAGTACTTC.

The chain carries TRBV20-1 and TRBJ2-1, with D possibly being TRBD1 (6 bases). The V end was cut by 5 bases, the J end by 5 bases, with 16 bases between. The CDR3 is made up of 14 amino acids. Per the germline V gene, CDR1 is DFQATT and CDR2 is SNEGSKA (reference sequence). In DNA form, the CDR3 reads TGCAGTGCTCAACACAGGGCCATCAACAATGAGCAGTTCTTC. It translates to CSAQHRAINNEQFF.